This T cell receptor beta chain derives from a study of human T cells and chemical hapten exposure. Study-wide results and limits: DPC sensitization did not alter TCRs above 1 in 1000 frequency.

Each CDR3 protein gets one entry after TCRdb re-called the RACE reads with MiXCR. The sample has around 69,000 distinct CDR3 sequences, approximately 9.8% seen once. Time point specified: patch test 1, 2 weeks after DPC sensitization. Treatment of the sample: therapeutic diphenylcyclopropenone sensitization with weekly scalp DPC. CDR3 length: 15 residues. CDR1 is MDHEN, CDR2 SYDVKM, per germline. V trimming: 3 bases; J trimming: 1 base; junction bases outside the gene matches: 3. In regard to this clonotype: Antigen unknown. A read error may explain this, as a much larger clone is one base away. Lacking the conserved final phenylalanine or tryptophan, this CDR3 likely reflects a read error.

Material: whole blood, obtained in connection with sensitization to the hapten diphenylcyclopropenone (DPC). The receptor comes from a woman in her 40s with alopecia areata. Some clones in this sample may be carry-over from other donors' samples. V usage is TRBV28 and J usage is TRBJ2-5; 9 bases match TRBD2. This CDR3 reads CASSLASGVQETQYV. DNA for the CDR3: TGTGCCAGCAGTTTGGCTAGCGGGGTCCAAGAGACCCAGTACGTC.